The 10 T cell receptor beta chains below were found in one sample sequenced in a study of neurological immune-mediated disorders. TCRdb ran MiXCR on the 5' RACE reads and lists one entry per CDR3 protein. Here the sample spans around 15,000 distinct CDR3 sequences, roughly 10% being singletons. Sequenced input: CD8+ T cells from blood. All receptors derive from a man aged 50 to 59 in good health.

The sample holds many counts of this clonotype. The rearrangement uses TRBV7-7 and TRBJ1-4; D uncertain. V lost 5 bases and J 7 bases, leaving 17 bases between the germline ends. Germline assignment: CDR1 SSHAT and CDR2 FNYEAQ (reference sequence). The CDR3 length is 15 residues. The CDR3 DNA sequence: TGTGCCAGCAGCCGACCCGGCAGCGCAGGTGAAAAACTGTTTTTT. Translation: CASSRPGSAGEKLFF.

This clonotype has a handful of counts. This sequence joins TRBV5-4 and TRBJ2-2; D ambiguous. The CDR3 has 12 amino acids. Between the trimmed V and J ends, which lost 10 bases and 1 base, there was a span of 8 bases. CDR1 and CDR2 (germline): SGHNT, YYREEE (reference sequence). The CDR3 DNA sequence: TGTGCCTTCGAGAGGAACACCGGGGAGCTGTTTTTT. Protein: CAFERNTGELFF.

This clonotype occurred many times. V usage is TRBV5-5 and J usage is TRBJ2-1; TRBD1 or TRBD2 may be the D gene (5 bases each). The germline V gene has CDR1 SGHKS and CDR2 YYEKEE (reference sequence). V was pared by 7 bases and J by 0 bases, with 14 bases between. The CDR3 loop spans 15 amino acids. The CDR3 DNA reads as TGTGCCAGCGGAGAGGGGTTAAGCTCCTACAATGAGCAGTTCTTC. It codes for CASGEGLSSYNEQFF.

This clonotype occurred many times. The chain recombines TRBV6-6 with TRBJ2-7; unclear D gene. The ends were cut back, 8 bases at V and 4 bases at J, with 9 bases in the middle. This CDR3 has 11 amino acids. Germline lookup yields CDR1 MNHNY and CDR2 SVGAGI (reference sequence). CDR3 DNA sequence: TGTGCCAGCGGGAAGACGTACGAGCAGTACTTC. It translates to CASGKTYEQYF.

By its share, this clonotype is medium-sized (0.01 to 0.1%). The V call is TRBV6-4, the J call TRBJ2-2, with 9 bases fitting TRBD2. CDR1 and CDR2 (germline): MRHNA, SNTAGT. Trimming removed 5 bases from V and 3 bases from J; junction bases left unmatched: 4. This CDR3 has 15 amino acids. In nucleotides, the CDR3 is TGTGCCAGCAGTCCACTAGCGGGTGACACCGGGGAGCTGTTTTTT. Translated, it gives CASSPLAGDTGELFF.

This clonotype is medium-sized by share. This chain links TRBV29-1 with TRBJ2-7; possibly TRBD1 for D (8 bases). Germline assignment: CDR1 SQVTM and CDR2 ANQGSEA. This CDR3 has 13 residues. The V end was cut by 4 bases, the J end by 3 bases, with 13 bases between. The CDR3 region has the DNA TGCAGCGTTGCGACAGGGGAGGGCTACGAGCAGTACTTC. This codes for CSVATGEGYEQYF.

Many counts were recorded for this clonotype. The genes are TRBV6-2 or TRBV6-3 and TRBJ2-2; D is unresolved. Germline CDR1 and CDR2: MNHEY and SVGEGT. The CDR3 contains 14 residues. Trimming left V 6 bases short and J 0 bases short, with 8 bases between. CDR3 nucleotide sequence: TGTGCCAGCAGCGACCATCCGAACACCGGGGAGCTGTTTTTT. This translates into CASSDHPNTGELFF.

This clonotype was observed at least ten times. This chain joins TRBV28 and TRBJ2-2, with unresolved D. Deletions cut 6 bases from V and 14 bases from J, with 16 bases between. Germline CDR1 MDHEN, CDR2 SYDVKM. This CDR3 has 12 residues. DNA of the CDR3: TGTGCCAGCAGCAACGATTTTTCCGGTCTGTTTTTT. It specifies CASSNDFSGLFF.

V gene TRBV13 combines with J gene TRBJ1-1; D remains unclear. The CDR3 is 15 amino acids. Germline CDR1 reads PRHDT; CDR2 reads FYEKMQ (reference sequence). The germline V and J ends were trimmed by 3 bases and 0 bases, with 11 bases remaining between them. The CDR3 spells CASSFRTGMNTEAFF. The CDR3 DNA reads TGTGCCAGCAGCTTCCGGACGGGAATGAACACTGAAGCTTTCTTT.

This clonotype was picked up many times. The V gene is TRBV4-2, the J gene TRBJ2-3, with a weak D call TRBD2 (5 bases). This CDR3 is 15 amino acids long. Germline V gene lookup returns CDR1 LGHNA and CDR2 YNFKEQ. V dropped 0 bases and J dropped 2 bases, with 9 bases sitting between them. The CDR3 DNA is TGTGCCAGCAGCCAAGAGCCAGCGGACACAGATACGCAGTATTTT. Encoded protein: CASSQEPADTDTQYF.